This TCR beta chain was observed in a study of blood T cell repertoires in COVID-19. Germline loops: CDR1 SNHLY, CDR2 FYNNEI. The CDR3 has 13 residues. V gave up 6 bases and J gave up 7 bases, with 13 bases separating them. Method: immunoSEQ multiplex PCR; TCRdb's copy keeps in-frame clones and lacks some. This table holds fewer than 350,000 clones, approximately 90% found once. V gene TRBV2 combines with J gene TRBJ1-5, with TRBD1 as a possible D gene (6 bases). This clonotype was obtained from a woman in her 40s with acute COVID-19. Material: PBMCs or T cells enriched from blood (not recorded which). CDR3 sequence reads: CASRTGYGQPQHF. The CDR3, as DNA: TGTGCCAGCAGAACAGGGTATGGACAGCCCCAGCATTTT.